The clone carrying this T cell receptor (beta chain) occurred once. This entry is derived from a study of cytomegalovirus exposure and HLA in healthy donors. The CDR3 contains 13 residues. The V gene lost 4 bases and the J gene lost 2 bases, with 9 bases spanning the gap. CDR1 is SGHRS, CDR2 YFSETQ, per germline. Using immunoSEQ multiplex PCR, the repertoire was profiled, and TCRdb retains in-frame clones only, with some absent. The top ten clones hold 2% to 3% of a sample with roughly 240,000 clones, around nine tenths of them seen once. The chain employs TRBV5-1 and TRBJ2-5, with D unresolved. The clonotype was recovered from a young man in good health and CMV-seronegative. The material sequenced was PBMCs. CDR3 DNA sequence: TGCGCCAGCAGCCCTGTCTTTCAAGAGACCCAGTACTTC. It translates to CASSPVFQETQYF.